Below, 22 T cell receptor beta chains from the same sample are listed, as sequenced in a study of blood T cells in healthy people across ages. The use of a sample-barcoded 5' primer and a J-beta primer mix characterized a second PCR of 7 to 11 cycles. TCRdb re-analysed the 5' RACE reads in MiXCR, keeping a single row per CDR3 protein. The sample comprises 1.5 million to 2 million distinct CDR3 sequences, 28% of which are singletons, and roughly 8% rests with the top ten. The specimen was blood. The receptors originated from a young woman in good health.

In the case of this clonotype: A much larger clone sits a single nucleotide away, making a read error possible. J is TRBJ1-6 and V is TRBV4-2; 7 bases line up with TRBD1. The V gene's germline CDR1 is LGHNA and CDR2 YNFKEQ. This CDR3 has 16 amino acids. The CDR3 region is CASGQELGQSNSPLHF. The DNA of the CDR3 is TGTGCCAGCGGCCAAGAGCTGGGACAGAGTAATTCACCCCTCCACTTT.

This clonotype turned up a few times. The chain combines TRBV9 with TRBJ2-3; D is uncertain. Germline V lookup: CDR1 SGDLS, CDR2 YYNGEE. The CDR3 has 13 residues. The V end lost 0 bases, the J end lost 5 bases, and 7 bases lay between the germline ends. The CDR3 region is CASSVEDLDTQYF. The CDR3 region has the DNA TGTGCCAGCAGCGTAGAAGACCTAGATACGCAGTATTTT.

This clonotype came up many times. The junction departs from germline at one end; a sequencing error may be responsible. This chain joins TRBV5-1 and TRBJ2-7; possibly TRBD2 for D (7 bases). Germline loops: CDR1 SGHRS, CDR2 YFSETQ. The CDR3 length is 14 residues. The CDR3 loop is CASSFGGGAYEQYF. CDR3 in DNA: TGTGCCAGCAGCTTCGGCGGGGGCGCCTACGAGCAGTACTTC.

The genes are TRBV9 and TRBJ2-2, with 8 nucleotides matching TRBD1. This CDR3 has 14 residues. V trimming: 4 bases; J trimming: 7 bases; junction bases outside the gene matches: 6. Germline V gene data show CDR1 as SGDLS and CDR2 as YYNGEE. The CDR3 coding sequence is TGTGCCAGCAGCCCCCAGGGGGCTGTCGGGGAGCTGTTTTTT. It translates to CASSPQGAVGELFF.

The V call is TRBV3-1, the J call TRBJ1-4; D is uncertain. This CDR3 has 14 amino acids. Germline CDR1 LGHDT, CDR2 YNNKEL (reference sequence). Deletions cut 3 bases from V and 4 bases from J, with 9 bases between. The CDR3 spells CASSQSDGNEKLFF. The CDR3 DNA is TGTGCCAGCAGCCAGAGCGATGGTAATGAAAAACTGTTTTTT.

V gene TRBV28 combines with J gene TRBJ2-1; tentative D call: TRBD1 (6 bases). Trimming removed 6 bases at V and 6 bases at J, with 12 bases between. The CDR3 runs 13 residues. Germline CDR1 and CDR2: MDHEN and SYDVKM. Here the CDR3 reads CASRNRESNEQFF. CDR3 nucleotides: TGTGCCAGCAGGAACAGGGAATCCAATGAGCAGTTCTTC. Variable domain in full (rest from reference TRBV28 and TRBJ2-1): DVKVTQSSRYLVKRTGEKVFLECVQDMDHENMFWYRQDPGLGLRLIYFSYDVKMKEKGDIPEGYSVSREKKERFSLILESASTNQTSMYLCASRNRESNEQFFGPGTRLTVL.

This clonotype was seen only once. The rearrangement links TRBV3-1 to TRBJ2-3; TRBD1 matches 7 bases. Germline values: CDR1 LGHDT, CDR2 YNNKEL (reference sequence). V gave up 3 bases and J gave up 2 bases; unmatched junction bases: 2. The CDR3 extends over 14 amino acids. CDR3 protein: CASSQQGDTDTQYF. The CDR3 DNA reads TGTGCCAGCAGCCAGCAGGGGGACACAGATACGCAGTATTTT.

Points on this clonotype: Given a much more abundant clone one base away, this may be a read error. The chain is built from TRBV9 and TRBJ2-7; D uncertain. The CDR3 sequence is 12 residues long. The V gene's germline CDR1 is SGDLS and CDR2 YYNGEE. CDR3 in DNA: TGTGCCGGCAGCCCCCCGGCCTACGAGCAGTACTTC. Translation gives CAGSPPAYEQYF.

In its sample, this clonotype was seen a few times. The chain uses TRBV20-1 and TRBJ2-3; D gene ambiguous. Trimming removed 0 bases from V and 5 bases from J, with 9 bases in between. The germline V gene has CDR1 DFQATT and CDR2 SNEGSKA (reference sequence). The CDR3 loop spans 13 amino acids. The CDR3 loop is CSARDRWEDTQYF. In DNA form, the CDR3 reads TGCAGTGCTAGAGATCGATGGGAAGATACGCAGTATTTT.

Concerning this clonotype: A much larger clonotype is one base distant, so this may be a read error. The chain combines TRBV6-6 with TRBJ1-2; a weak D match, TRBD1 (6 bases). The CDR3 totals 16 residues. Looked up from germline, CDR1 is MNHNY and CDR2 is SVGAGI (reference sequence). The CDR3 bases are TGTGCCAGCAGTAAATCACAGGGTGTCGCTAACTATGGCCACACCTTC. Its translation: CASSKSQGVANYGHTF.

This clonotype was observed a few times. The V and J genes are TRBV24-1 and TRBJ2-1; 7 nucleotides line up with TRBD1. Germline-derived CDR1 and CDR2 are KGHDR and SFDVKD. The CDR3 consists of 14 residues. After removal of 7 bases from V and 5 bases from J, the junction contained 7 bases not matched to a gene. The CDR3 is CATSGTEIHNEQFF. The CDR3 nucleotides read TGTGCCACCAGCGGGACAGAGATTCACAATGAGCAGTTCTTC.

In this sample, this clonotype turned up many times. The rearrangement uses TRBV7-8 and TRBJ2-1; 7 positions agree with TRBD2. The CDR3 is 16 residues long. Germline CDR1 is SGHVS and CDR2 is FQNEAQ. V shed 5 bases and J 8 bases; nucleotides not matched to a gene: 15. CDR3 region: CASSPVVGGGSDEQFF. The CDR3, as DNA: TGTGCCAGCAGCCCAGTAGTTGGCGGGGGTTCCGATGAGCAGTTCTTC. Based on the CDR3 plus reference TRBV7-8 and TRBJ2-1, the full variable domain is GAGVSQSPRYKVAKRGQDVALRCDPISGHVSLFWYQQALGQGPEFLTYFQNEAQLDKSGLPSDRFFAERPEGSVSTLKIQRTQQEDSAVYLCASSPVVGGGSDEQFFGPGTRLTVL.

This clonotype was seen more than once but under ten times. V and J are TRBV5-1 and TRBJ1-6; TRBD1 matches at 7 bases. CDR3 length equals 15 residues. With 0 bases clipped from V and 9 bases from J, the junction kept 6 bases outside the gene matches. Germline CDR1 SGHRS, CDR2 YFSETQ. Here the CDR3 DNA reads TGCGCCAGCAGCTTGGGGGACAGCGGGGGTTCACCCCTCCACTTT. It encodes CASSLGDSGGSPLHF.

The table lists this clonotype with a count of one. The chain employs TRBV28 and TRBJ2-1; maybe TRBD2 (6 bases). Germline loops: CDR1 MDHEN, CDR2 SYDVKM. The CDR3 has 12 residues. Trimming shortened V by 8 bases and J by 13 bases, and 18 bases separated the two germline ends. CDR3 DNA: TGTGCCAGCTCGGGGGTAGGAGAGACCCAGTTCTTC. Protein sequence: CASSGVGETQFF. Combining the CDR3 with reference TRBV28 and TRBJ2-1 gives the whole variable domain DVKVTQSSRYLVKRTGEKVFLECVQDMDHENMFWYRQDPGLGLRLIYFSYDVKMKEKGDIPEGYSVSREKKERFSLILESASTNQTSMYLCASSGVGETQFFGPGTRLTVL.

This clonotype was seen at least ten times. The rearrangement uses TRBV5-1 and TRBJ2-7, with 7 bases matching TRBD2. With V trimmed by 0 bases and J by 2 bases, 2 bases remained unmatched. The CDR3 covers 14 residues. Germline V gene lookup returns CDR1 SGHRS and CDR2 YFSETQ. The CDR3: CASSLERDPYEQYF. CDR3 coding DNA: TGCGCCAGCAGCTTGGAGCGGGACCCCTACGAGCAGTACTTC.

This clonotype was counted only a few times. This chain joins TRBV12-3 or TRBV12-4 and TRBJ1-2; unclear D gene. The CDR3 has 12 residues. V lost 10 bases, J lost 5 bases, and 14 bases lay in between. This CDR3 is CATQGNSYGYTF. CDR3 DNA sequence: TGTGCCACCCAAGGGAACAGTTATGGCTACACCTTC.

The chain links TRBV7-7 to TRBJ2-3; D may be TRBD2 (6 bases). CDR3 length equals 13 residues. Germline V gives CDR1 SSHAT, CDR2 FNYEAQ (reference sequence). Trimming took off 8 bases at V and 6 bases at J, with 15 bases between the two ends. The CDR3 is CASSGESTDTQYF. In nucleotides, the CDR3 is TGTGCCAGCTCGGGGGAGTCCACGGATACGCAGTATTTT.

The rearrangement uses TRBV7-2 and TRBJ2-3; 15 positions match TRBD2. CDR3 length equals 15 residues. Per the germline V gene, CDR1 is SGHTA and CDR2 is FQGNSA. J lost 11 bases, V lost 3 bases, and 6 bases had no gene match. The CDR3 loop reads CASSFGTSGGTEQYF. The CDR3, as DNA: TGTGCCAGCAGCTTTGGGACTAGCGGGGGGACAGAGCAGTATTTT.

V is TRBV6-2 or TRBV6-3 and J is TRBJ1-2, with TRBD1 matching over 8 bases. The junction had 4 bases not matched to a gene; V was cut back by 2 bases and J by 2 bases. The CDR3 totals 15 residues. Germline V gives CDR1 MNHEY, CDR2 SVGEGT. The CDR3 nucleotides read TGTGCCAGCAGTTACCCGGGACAGGCGAACTATGGCTACACCTTC. Its protein is CASSYPGQANYGYTF.

This rearrangement joins TRBV13 to TRBJ2-7; 10 bases match TRBD2. Germline V CDR1 and CDR2: PRHDT, FYEKMQ (reference sequence). The CDR3 loop spans 17 amino acids. Trimming removed 5 bases from V and 7 bases from J; junction bases left unmatched: 17. The CDR3 loop reads CASSLLKGASGGSEQYF. Written as DNA, the CDR3 is TGTGCCAGCAGCCTCCTTAAGGGTGCTAGCGGGGGCTCTGAGCAGTACTTC.

The chain is built from TRBV6-5 and TRBJ2-7, with 9 bases aligning to TRBD1. With 5 bases clipped from V and 3 bases from J, the junction kept 5 bases outside the gene matches. The CDR3 length is 14 residues. CDR1 is MNHEY and CDR2 is SVGAGI in the germline V gene. In nucleotides, the CDR3 is TGTGCCAGCAGTCGGACAGGGGATTTCTACGAGCAGTACTTC. Its protein is CASSRTGDFYEQYF.

Worth noting for this clonotype: Compared with germline, one end of the junction differs, possibly owing to a read error. The chain couples TRBV19 to TRBJ1-2; D uncertain. This CDR3 spans 14 amino acids. CDR1 is LNHDA and CDR2 is SQIVND in the germline V gene (reference sequence). The CDR3 spells CASSPPATNYGHTF. The CDR3 DNA follows: TGTGCCAGTAGCCCACCGGCCACTAACTATGGCCACACCTTC.